This TCR beta chain was retrieved from a study of response to subunit inactivated influenza vaccine. The sample holds a few counts of this clonotype. As yet, its antigen is unknown. Whole-study findings and limits: The study's authors posited that every seasonal influenza vaccination enlists few new T cells.

CDR3 length equals 15 residues. The V end lost 0 bases, the J end lost 6 bases, and 15 bases lay between the germline ends. CDR1 SGHAT and CDR2 FQNNGV come from the germline V gene. TCRdb re-called the RT-PCR reads with MiXCR, one entry per CDR3 protein. This table has 500,000 to 600,000 distinct CDR3 sequences, approximately 10% appearing once. The sequence was obtained from a man in his forties or fifties who received an inactivated influenza vaccine. The chain combines TRBV11-2 with TRBJ2-7, with TRBD2 as a possible D gene (6 bases). The material sequenced was PBMCs from blood, taken on the day of vaccination. The CDR3 nucleotides read TGTGCCAGCAGCTTAGAGGGTAGCGGTCTAAGCGAGCAGTACTTC. This translates into CASSLEGSGLSEQYF.